These 32 T cell receptor beta chains share one sample of origin, sequenced in a study of naive and memory T cell subsets. The beta constant-region primer was an equimolar mix of two oligonucleotides covering TRBC1 and TRBC2. TCRdb redid the calling of the UMI-ligation and nested PCR reads with MiXCR, one entry per CDR3 protein. The sample consists of around 160,000 distinct CDR3 sequences, over 15% of them appearing once. The specimen was naive CD4+ T cells from blood. The receptor set was obtained from a human donor in good health.

The chain carries TRBV28 and TRBJ2-1; 8 nucleotides match TRBD2. CDR1 is MDHEN and CDR2 is SYDVKM in the germline V gene. The CDR3 covers 15 residues. V trimming: 5 bases; J trimming: 8 bases; junction bases outside the gene matches: 11. CDR3 DNA: TGTGCCAGCAGTCCCCCGGGACTAGGGAGGGATGAGCAGTTCTTC. Its translation is CASSPPGLGRDEQFF.

The V and J genes are TRBV24-1 and TRBJ1-2, with D unclear. The CDR3 has 16 residues. Germline V CDR1 and CDR2: KGHDR, SFDVKD. Trimming removed 3 bases at V and 0 bases at J, with 13 bases between. The CDR3 region is CATSDGVQPSNYGYTF. CDR3 nucleotide sequence: TGTGCCACCAGTGATGGGGTTCAGCCGTCTAACTATGGCTACACCTTC.

The chain is built from TRBV14 and TRBJ2-7; TRBD1 agrees at 9 bases. Germline values: CDR1 SGHDN, CDR2 FVKESK. The CDR3 loop spans 15 amino acids. V gave up 2 bases and J gave up 6 bases; unmatched junction bases: 8. The CDR3 spells CASSQFGQGWGEQYF. The CDR3 region has the DNA TGTGCCAGCAGCCAATTCGGACAGGGGTGGGGCGAGCAGTACTTC.

This clonotype showed up just a few times. The rearrangement links TRBV30 to TRBJ1-1; 7 bases map to TRBD1. The CDR3 extends over 14 amino acids. The V gene end was trimmed by 4 bases and the J gene end by 4 bases; junction bases not matched to a gene: 9. Germline CDR1 GTSNPN, CDR2 SVGIG (reference sequence). The CDR3 DNA follows: TGTGCCTGGATAAGGGGGCAGGGGTCCACTGAAGCTTTCTTT. Its translation: CAWIRGQGSTEAFF.

The chain links TRBV7-2 to TRBJ1-4; D ambiguous. In germline, CDR1 is SGHTA, CDR2 FQGNSA. V was clipped by 8 bases and J by 2 bases, with 12 bases between them. The CDR3 has 14 amino acids. CDR3 loop: CASRQALTNEKLFF. CDR3 nucleotide sequence: TGTGCCAGCCGCCAGGCATTGACTAATGAAAAACTGTTTTTT.

The V call is TRBV30, the J call TRBJ2-1; D gene unclear. The CDR3 runs to 14 residues. Trimming took off 3 bases at V and 0 bases at J, with 9 bases between the two ends. CDR1 is GTSNPN and CDR2 is SVGIG in the germline V gene (reference sequence). DNA for the CDR3: TGTGCCTGGAGCAGGCACAGCTCCTACAATGAGCAGTTCTTC. Encoded protein: CAWSRHSSYNEQFF. Full variable domain (outside the CDR3, taken from reference TRBV30 and TRBJ2-1): SQTIHQWPATLVQPVGSPLSLECTVEGTSNPNLYWYRQAAGRGLQLLFYSVGIGQISSEVPQNLSASRPQDRQFILSSKKLLLSDSGFYLCAWSRHSSYNEQFFGPGTRLTVL.

This clonotype has just a few counts. The gene calls are TRBV5-5 and TRBJ2-1; TRBD1 aligns across 7 bases. The CDR3 length is 16 residues. Trimming cost V 4 bases and J 2 bases; bases outside gene matches: 9. Per germline, CDR1 SGHKS and CDR2 YYEKEE (reference sequence). The CDR3 loop reads CASSPFTGTAYNEQFF. The CDR3 DNA reads as TGTGCCAGCAGCCCTTTTACCGGGACAGCCTACAATGAGCAGTTCTTC. The variable domain in full, completed from reference TRBV5-5 and TRBJ2-1, reads DAGVTQSPTHLIKTRGQQVTLRCSPISGHKSVSWYQQVLGQGPQFIFQYYEKEERGRGNFPDRFSARQFPNYSSELNVNALLLGDSALYLCASSPFTGTAYNEQFFGPGTRLTVL.

This clonotype was counted a few times. This chain links TRBV7-2 with TRBJ2-7, with 8 bases identical to TRBD1. The J segment lost 2 bases and the V segment lost 5 bases, leaving 8 bases of the junction unmatched. In germline, CDR1 is SGHTA, CDR2 FQGNSA. The CDR3 is 15 amino acids. CDR3 loop: CASSAGQGVPYEQYF. DNA of the CDR3: TGTGCCAGCAGCGCCGGACAGGGAGTTCCCTACGAGCAGTACTTC.

The genes are TRBV19 and TRBJ2-1; D unclear. Germline CDR1 and CDR2: LNHDA and SQIVND (reference sequence). The CDR3 contains 17 residues. The germline V and J ends were trimmed by 0 bases and 3 bases, with 15 bases remaining between them. The CDR3 protein is CASSIEGLTPDYNEQFF. DNA of the CDR3: TGTGCCAGTAGTATAGAGGGGTTGACTCCGGACTACAATGAGCAGTTCTTC.

This clonotype was picked up one time. The chain combines TRBV28 with TRBJ1-5; possibly TRBD1 for D (5 bases). The V gene's germline CDR1 is MDHEN and CDR2 SYDVKM. The V end was cut by 5 bases, the J end by 6 bases, with 14 bases between. This CDR3 spans 14 amino acids. Here the CDR3 DNA reads TGTGCCAGCAGTCCAGGGACGAGGAGTCAGCCCCAGCATTTT. The encoded protein is CASSPGTRSQPQHF. Combining the CDR3 with reference TRBV28 and TRBJ1-5 gives the whole variable domain DVKVTQSSRYLVKRTGEKVFLECVQDMDHENMFWYRQDPGLGLRLIYFSYDVKMKEKGDIPEGYSVSREKKERFSLILESASTNQTSMYLCASSPGTRSQPQHFGDGTRLSIL.

This clonotype appeared a few times. This chain uses TRBV12-3 or TRBV12-4 with TRBJ1-2; the D is unclear. V was trimmed by 5 bases and J by 2 bases, leaving 21 bases between them. This CDR3 has 17 amino acids. CDR3 in amino acids: CASSPHFGSEDNYGYTF. The CDR3 DNA is TGTGCCAGCAGTCCCCACTTTGGGTCCGAGGACAACTATGGCTACACCTTC.

The chain links TRBV4-2 to TRBJ1-1; D not certain. The CDR3 runs to 13 residues. Germline CDR1 is LGHNA and CDR2 is YNFKEQ. V was pared by 6 bases and J by 8 bases, with 16 bases between. CDR3: CASRDGRINEAFF. The CDR3 nucleotides read TGTGCCAGCAGAGACGGGCGAATTAACGAAGCTTTCTTT.

The V gene is TRBV7-9, the J gene TRBJ2-3; the match to TRBD2 covers 9 bases. The CDR3 runs 14 residues. Germline V gene data show CDR1 as SEHNR and CDR2 as FQNEAQ (reference sequence). With 5 bases clipped from V and 4 bases from J, the junction kept 4 bases outside the gene matches. CDR3 nucleotides: TGTGCCAGCAGCGATAGCGGGAGCCCAGATACGCAGTATTTT. This encodes CASSDSGSPDTQYF.

The genes are TRBV7-8 and TRBJ1-5; D is unclear. This CDR3 has 13 residues. The V end lost 1 base, the J end lost 5 bases, and 6 bases lay between the germline ends. From germline, CDR1 is SGHVS and CDR2 FQNEAQ. In DNA form, the CDR3 reads TGTGCCAGCAGCTTAGGAGACTATCAGCCCCAGCATTTT. Its protein product is CASSLGDYQPQHF.

The chain is built from TRBV15 and TRBJ1-1, with TRBD1 matching over 7 bases. Per the germline V gene, CDR1 is LNHNV and CDR2 is YYDKDF (reference sequence). V gave up 4 bases and J gave up 0 bases; unmatched junction bases: 5. This CDR3 is 15 amino acids long. For the CDR3, the DNA is TGTGCCACCAGCACCGGGACAGCGATGAACACTGAAGCTTTCTTT. It is translated as CATSTGTAMNTEAFF.

The chain has TRBV5-1 and TRBJ1-1, with a possible D match to TRBD1 (5 bases). The ends were cut back, 4 bases at V and 3 bases at J, with 16 bases in the middle. This CDR3 contains 15 residues. The germline gives CDR1 SGHRS, CDR2 YFSETQ. For the CDR3, the DNA is TGCGCCAGCAGCCCGTTTGGCGGGGGAGACACTGAAGCTTTCTTT. The encoded protein is CASSPFGGGDTEAFF.

The chain carries TRBV10-3 and TRBJ2-7; D unclear. The germline V gene has CDR1 ENHRY and CDR2 SYGVKD. V shed 3 bases and J shed 0 bases, with 6 bases lying between them. The CDR3 length is 13 residues. The CDR3 here is CAISEIVSYEQYF. As DNA, the CDR3 is TGTGCCATCAGTGAAATTGTCTCCTACGAGCAGTACTTC.

The rearrangement links TRBV3-1 to TRBJ2-5; 11 nucleotides match TRBD2. V was pared by 1 base and J by 3 bases, with 10 bases of the junction left unmatched. CDR1 is LGHDT, CDR2 YNNKEL, per germline (reference sequence). This CDR3 spans 18 amino acids. CDR3 sequence (DNA): TGTGCCAGCAGCCAAGTGTTAGCGGGAGGGCCTAAGGAAGAGACCCAGTACTTC. Translating gives CASSQVLAGGPKEETQYF.

The J gene is TRBJ2-3, the V gene TRBV12-3 or TRBV12-4; tentative D call: TRBD2 (6 bases). The CDR3 extends over 17 amino acids. The V and J ends lost 3 bases and 0 bases respectively, with 16 bases between them. CDR3 amino acids: CASSFRLGGISTDTQYF. The CDR3 bases are TGTGCCAGCAGTTTTAGGCTCGGCGGGATTAGCACAGATACGCAGTATTTT.

There are a few counts of this clonotype. The chain couples TRBV7-2 to TRBJ2-4; D is uncertain. Trimming left V 0 bases short and J 4 bases short, with 13 bases between. Germline CDR1 is SGHTA and CDR2 is FQGNSA. CDR3 length: 16 residues. CDR3 nucleotide sequence: TGTGCCAGCAGCTTAGCGGCGTCAGACGGTAAAAACATTCAGTACTTC. This codes for CASSLAASDGKNIQYF.

This clonotype was picked up a small number of times. The J gene is TRBJ2-6, the V gene TRBV20-1; the match to TRBD1 covers 10 bases. The CDR3 has 17 amino acids. The V and J ends lost 3 bases and 0 bases, in that order; junction bases with no gene match: 5. Germline CDR1 and CDR2: DFQATT and SNEGSKA (reference sequence). The chain's CDR3 is CSARGDRGSSGANVLTF. The CDR3 DNA is TGCAGTGCTAGGGGGGACAGGGGCAGCTCTGGGGCCAACGTCCTGACTTTC.

The rearrangement links TRBV10-3 to TRBJ2-4, with 10 bases that match TRBD1. CDR3 length: 15 amino acids. Losses at the gene ends were 4 bases for V and 1 base for J; bases not matched to a gene: 1. CDR1 is ENHRY and CDR2 is SYGVKD in the germline V gene. CDR3 residues: CAISADRGAKNIQYF. DNA for the CDR3: TGTGCCATCAGTGCGGACAGGGGGGCCAAAAACATTCAGTACTTC.

V is TRBV12-3 or TRBV12-4 and J is TRBJ1-1, with 9 bases matching TRBD1. The ends lost 5 bases at V and 0 bases at J; junction bases unmatched: 7. The CDR3 runs to 16 residues. The CDR3 here is CASSRGTGKMNTEAFF. In DNA, the CDR3 is TGTGCCAGCAGTCGTGGGACAGGGAAGATGAACACTGAAGCTTTCTTT.

The table lists this clonotype with a few counts. The chain's CDR3 is CAWTPPGLSVTDTQYF. CDR3 coding DNA: TGTGCCTGGACCCCCCCGGGACTTTCCGTCACAGATACGCAGTATTTT. This chain connects TRBV30 to TRBJ2-3; TRBD2 is a possible D gene (6 bases). The V and J ends lost 4 bases and 2 bases respectively, with 19 bases between them. The CDR3 extends over 16 amino acids. Germline assignment: CDR1 GTSNPN and CDR2 SVGIG (reference sequence).

This clonotype was counted only a few times. The chain joins TRBV5-1 to TRBJ2-5; unclear D gene. V was trimmed by 0 bases and J by 5 bases, leaving 8 bases between them. Germline V lookup: CDR1 SGHRS, CDR2 YFSETQ. The CDR3 runs to 13 residues. CDR3 coding DNA: TGCGCCAGCAGCTTGGGGAGCCGTGAGACCCAGTACTTC. This encodes CASSLGSRETQYF.

This clonotype was observed a handful of times. DNA of the CDR3: TGTGCCAGCAGCTCTATTAGAGGGGAAGCGCAGTACTTC. Its translation: CASSSIRGEAQYF. The chain combines TRBV7-2 with TRBJ2-7, with D perhaps assigned TRBD1 or TRBD2 (5 bases each). V lost 4 bases to trimming and J lost 9 bases, with 16 bases between them. The germline gives CDR1 SGHTA, CDR2 FQGNSA. The CDR3 contains 13 residues.

This chain uses TRBV2 with TRBJ1-6; 10 bases line up with TRBD1. Germline trimming cut 5 bases from V and 14 bases from J; bases unmatched to any gene: 9. Germline V gene sequence: CDR1 SNHLY, CDR2 FYNNEI. CDR3 size: 14 residues. CDR3 DNA: TGTGCCAGCAGTCGACAGGGGGCCATATTCACCCTCCACTTT. It specifies CASSRQGAIFTLHF.

This clonotype has a handful of counts. This chain connects TRBV30 to TRBJ1-1, with D hard to call. Germline V gives CDR1 GTSNPN, CDR2 SVGIG (reference sequence). Trimming shortened V by 2 bases and J by 5 bases, and 9 bases separated the two germline ends. The CDR3 is made up of 12 amino acids. The CDR3, as DNA: TGTGCCTGGAGTCGCCTGGGGACTGAAGCTTTCTTT. It yields the protein CAWSRLGTEAFF. Combining the CDR3 with reference TRBV30 and TRBJ1-1 gives the whole variable domain SQTIHQWPATLVQPVGSPLSLECTVEGTSNPNLYWYRQAAGRGLQLLFYSVGIGQISSEVPQNLSASRPQDRQFILSSKKLLLSDSGFYLCAWSRLGTEAFFGQGTRLTVV.

As for this clonotype: At one boundary the junction diverges from the germline segment, which might be a read error. This rearrangement joins TRBV20-1 to TRBJ2-1; 13 nucleotides agree with TRBD2. Germline V CDR1 and CDR2: DFQATT, SNEGSKA (reference sequence). The CDR3 runs to 17 residues. The CDR3 DNA reads as TGCAGTGCTGGAGACACTAGCGGGAGGGGCGCCTACAATGAGCAGTTCTTC. Translation: CSAGDTSGRGAYNEQFF.

The chain has TRBV6-1 and TRBJ2-2, with TRBD1 matching over 7 bases. Germline V gene lookup returns CDR1 MNHNS and CDR2 SASEGT. The CDR3 spans 14 residues. J lost 4 bases, V lost 6 bases, and 5 bases had no gene match. This chain's CDR3 is CASRWDRSTGELFF. The DNA for the CDR3 is TGTGCCAGCAGATGGGACAGAAGCACCGGGGAGCTGTTTTTT.

This chain links TRBV28 with TRBJ2-3, with 12 bases identical to TRBD2. CDR1 and CDR2 (germline): MDHEN, SYDVKM. Germline trimming cut 7 bases from V and 2 bases from J; bases unmatched to any gene: 25. CDR3 size: 22 residues. The CDR3 sequence: CASTVIAGQPKGLAGSTDTQYF. In nucleotides, the CDR3 is TGTGCCAGCACCGTCATCGCGGGACAGCCTAAAGGACTAGCGGGATCCACAGATACGCAGTATTTT.

This sequence joins TRBV4-2 and TRBJ2-7; D gene ambiguous. In germline, CDR1 is LGHNA, CDR2 YNFKEQ. With 0 bases removed from V and 4 bases from J, the gap between germline ends came to 16 bases. This CDR3 contains 16 residues. This chain's CDR3 is CASSQDFQRGTYEQYF. The CDR3 DNA follows: TGTGCCAGCAGCCAAGATTTCCAGCGAGGTACTTACGAGCAGTACTTC.